Listed here are 25 T cell receptor beta chains from one sample, sequenced in a study of cytomegalovirus exposure and HLA in healthy donors. PCR primers comprised 60 Vbeta and 13 Jbeta primers. The repertoire was sequenced with immunoSEQ multiplex PCR; TCRdb's copy has only in-frame clones and lacks some. The sample records 150,000 to 200,000 clones, 75% to 85% being singletons. The specimen sequenced was PBMCs. These receptors originate from a woman in her 50s in good health and CMV-seronegative.

This CDR3 is CASSQVLRGPVYNEQFF. Written as DNA, the CDR3 is TGTGCCAGCAGCCAAGTTTTAAGGGGTCCGGTATACAATGAGCAGTTCTTC. The chain has TRBV4-2 and TRBJ2-1, with D perhaps matching TRBD1 (5 bases). Germline CDR1 reads LGHNA; CDR2 reads YNFKEQ. V gave up 1 base and J gave up 4 bases, with 17 bases separating them. This CDR3 comprises 17 residues.

V gene TRBV6-5 combines with J gene TRBJ1-5; D remains ambiguous. Trimming shortened V by 6 bases and J by 1 base, and 13 bases separated the two germline ends. The CDR3 is made up of 15 amino acids. Germline V gene sequence: CDR1 MNHEY, CDR2 SVGAGI. CDR3 region: CASSLGGLSNQPQHF. The CDR3 DNA is TGTGCCAGCAGCCTTGGAGGGTTGAGCAATCAGCCCCAGCATTTT.

With respect to this clone: This same CDR3 is encoded by further DNA sequences in the sample. The V gene is TRBV7-2, the J gene TRBJ1-1; D might be TRBD1 (5 bases). V was shortened by 0 bases and J by 1 base, with 6 bases between the two germline ends. The CDR3 covers 14 residues. Per the germline V gene, CDR1 is SGHTA and CDR2 is FQGNSA. CDR3: CASSLAGRNTEAFF. The CDR3 DNA sequence: TGTGCCAGCAGCTTAGCGGGGCGGAACACTGAAGCTTTCTTT. Combining the CDR3 with reference TRBV7-2 and TRBJ1-1 gives the whole variable domain GAGVSQSPSNKVTEKGKDVELRCDPISGHTALYWYRQSLGQGLEFLIYFQGNSAPDKSGLPSDRFSAERTGGSVSTLTIQRTQQEDSAVYLCASSLAGRNTEAFFGQGTRLTVV.

In regard to this clone: One end of the junction does not line up with germline, which may come from a read error. The same CDR3 is also encoded by other DNA sequences in this sample. This sequence joins TRBV5-4 and TRBJ1-2, with TRBD1 matching over 9 bases. This CDR3 is built from 14 residues. Germline CDR1 and CDR2: SGHNT and YYREEE (reference sequence). The CDR3 loop reads CASSPDRGSYGYTF. CDR3 nucleotides: TGTGCCAGCAGCCCAGACAGGGGGTCTTATGGCTATACCTTC.

The CDR3 reads CASSRGKPLSSYNEQFF. CDR3 in DNA: TGTGCCAGCTCCAGGGGAAAACCCCTGAGCTCCTACAATGAGCAGTTCTTC. The genes are TRBV18 and TRBJ2-1, with D perhaps matching TRBD1 (6 bases). V was pared by 6 bases and J by 0 bases, with 18 bases between. The CDR3 runs to 17 residues. CDR1 and CDR2 from the germline V gene are KGHSH and LQKENI.

The chain has TRBV5-1 and TRBJ1-3, with 10 bases identical to TRBD1. Germline V gene data show CDR1 as SGHRS and CDR2 as YFSETQ. The CDR3 covers 16 residues. Unmatched junction bases numbered 4, after V lost 2 bases and J lost 2 bases. The DNA of the CDR3 is TGCGCCAGCAGCTTCTTCGGGACAGGGGCTGGAAACACCATATATTTT. It specifies CASSFFGTGAGNTIYF.

V gene TRBV6-6 combines with J gene TRBJ1-1; 9 bases map to TRBD1. This CDR3 comprises 16 residues. Germline lookup yields CDR1 MNHNY and CDR2 SVGAGI (reference sequence). The V and J ends lost 6 bases and 3 bases, in that order; junction bases with no gene match: 11. The CDR3 bases are TGTGCCAGCAGACGGGGGACAGGGATTGCGGACACTGAAGCTTTCTTT. It encodes CASRRGTGIADTEAFF.

V gene TRBV25-1 combines with J gene TRBJ1-4, with 8 positions matching TRBD1. This CDR3 has 12 amino acids. The germline CDR1 and CDR2 sequences are MGHDK and SYGVNS. Unmatched junction bases numbered 2, after V lost 4 bases and J lost 10 bases. The CDR3 DNA follows: TGTGCCAGCAGTGGTGGACAGGGAAAACTGTTTTTT. This translates into CASSGGQGKLFF.

This sequence joins TRBV11-2 and TRBJ2-5; 9 bases agree with TRBD1. V shed 7 bases and J 0 bases; nucleotides not matched to a gene: 6. CDR1 SGHAT and CDR2 FQNNGV come from the germline V gene. This CDR3 is built from 15 residues. CDR3 loop: CASIIQGANQETQYF. The CDR3 DNA reads TGTGCCAGCATCATACAGGGGGCGAACCAAGAGACCCAGTACTTC.

This rearrangement joins TRBV7-3 to TRBJ2-1, with 9 positions matching TRBD2. CDR1 is SGHTA and CDR2 is FQGTGA in the germline V gene. The trim removed 4 bases at V and 6 bases at J, leaving 7 bases unmatched. The CDR3 contains 15 residues. The CDR3 is CASSSISGSANEQFF. The CDR3 DNA sequence: TGTGCCAGCAGCTCTATTAGCGGGAGCGCCAATGAGCAGTTCTTC.

As to this clone: An end of the junction differs from the germline gene, which may be a read error. This chain links TRBV7-9 with TRBJ1-1; weak D call: TRBD1 (6 bases). Germline CDR1 SEHNR, CDR2 FQNEAQ (reference sequence). The CDR3 is made up of 16 amino acids. In nucleotides, the CDR3 is TGTTCCAGCAGTCAGCCGGGACATCCCAACCCGACTGAAGCTTTCTTT. Its translation is CSSSQPGHPNPTEAFF.

The chain combines TRBV7-6 with TRBJ1-4, with D maybe TRBD1 (6 bases). V shed 5 bases and J shed 3 bases, with 13 bases lying between them. The CDR3 extends over 15 amino acids. CDR1 and CDR2 from the germline V gene are SGHVS and FNYEAQ. CDR3 in amino acids: CASSVRGAPNEKLFF. In DNA form, the CDR3 reads TGTGCCAGCAGCGTTCGGGGGGCACCTAATGAAAAACTGTTTTTT.

The count of this clone is one. The chain is built from TRBV6-5 and TRBJ1-6; 7 nucleotides line up with TRBD1. The CDR3 sequence is 15 residues long. Germline CDR1 is MNHEY and CDR2 is SVGAGI. V lost 2 bases, J lost 6 bases, and 4 bases stayed unmatched. CDR3 sequence reads: CASSYITGANSPLHF. The CDR3 nucleotides read TGTGCCAGCAGTTACATCACAGGGGCTAATTCACCCCTCCACTTT.

The J gene is TRBJ2-1, the V gene TRBV19; 9 bases are shared with TRBD2. From germline, CDR1 is LNHDA and CDR2 SQIVND (reference sequence). Germline trimming cut 8 bases from V and 6 bases from J; bases unmatched to any gene: 11. There are 15 residues in the CDR3. CDR3 nucleotides: TGTGCCAGTCTCGGGGCTAGCGGGACCCCCAATGAGCAGTTCTTC. Residues: CASLGASGTPNEQFF.

This chain links TRBV30 with TRBJ1-1, with D perhaps matching TRBD1 (5 bases). V lost 3 bases to trimming and J lost 1 base, with 9 bases between them. The V gene's germline CDR1 is GTSNPN and CDR2 SVGIG (reference sequence). CDR3 length: 13 amino acids. The CDR3 DNA follows: TGTGCCTGGAGGGGGGGGTCGAACACTGAAGCTTTCTTT. It encodes CAWRGGSNTEAFF.

V and J are TRBV2 and TRBJ2-3; the D is unclear. The ends were cut back, 7 bases at V and 1 base at J, with 15 bases in the middle. Germline V CDR1 and CDR2: SNHLY, FYNNEI. CDR3 length: 15 amino acids. In DNA form, the CDR3 reads TGTGCCAGCAACCCTCTCCTTCAGGGCACAGATACGCAGTATTTT. Translation gives CASNPLLQGTDTQYF. Variable domain in full (rest from reference TRBV2 and TRBJ2-3): EPEVTQTPSHQVTQMGQEVILRCVPISNHLYFYWYRQILGQKVEFLVSFYNNEISEKSEIFDDQFSVERPDGSNFTLKIRSTKLEDSAMYFCASNPLLQGTDTQYFGPGTRLTVL.

The V call is TRBV7-3, the J call TRBJ2-1; 7 bases line up with TRBD1. Trimming removed 5 bases from V and 5 bases from J; junction bases left unmatched: 12. Germline assignment: CDR1 SGHTA and CDR2 FQGTGA. There are 16 residues in the CDR3. The CDR3 region is CASSPDGTDFNNEQFF. The CDR3 region has the DNA TGTGCCAGCAGCCCCGATGGGACAGATTTTAACAATGAGCAGTTCTTC.

The genes are TRBV18 and TRBJ1-5; 11 positions agree with TRBD1. This CDR3 is 17 amino acids long. The germline CDR1 and CDR2 sequences are KGHSH and LQKENI. Germline trimming cut 0 bases from V and 0 bases from J; bases unmatched to any gene: 1. In DNA, the CDR3 is TGTGCCAGCTCACCACCGGGGACAGGGGGTAGCAATCAGCCCCAGCATTTT. It yields the protein CASSPPGTGGSNQPQHF. Full variable domain (outside the CDR3, taken from reference TRBV18 and TRBJ1-5): NAGVMQNPRHLVRRRGQEARLRCSPMKGHSHVYWYRQLPEEGLKFMVYLQKENIIDESGMPKERFSAEFPKEGPSILRIQQVVRGDSAAYFCASSPPGTGGSNQPQHFGDGTRLSIL.

The V gene is TRBV6-5, the J gene TRBJ2-1; 10 nucleotides agree with TRBD2. This CDR3 contains 16 residues. Per germline, CDR1 MNHEY and CDR2 SVGAGI. The trim removed 0 bases at V and 5 bases at J, leaving 4 bases unmatched. In nucleotides, the CDR3 is TGTGCCAGCAGTTACTCCGTAGCGGGAGGCCACAATGAGCAGTTCTTC. Its translation is CASSYSVAGGHNEQFF.

The chain joins TRBV7-8 to TRBJ2-1, with TRBD2 matching over 10 bases. V lost 8 bases to trimming and J lost 4 bases; unmatched junction nucleotides: 8. Germline values: CDR1 SGHVS, CDR2 FQNEAQ. The CDR3 totals 15 residues. The CDR3 DNA is TGTGCCAGCTTAGGAGCTAGCGGGAGATACAATGAGCAGTTCTTC. Amino acids: CASLGASGRYNEQFF.

J is TRBJ2-1 and V is TRBV5-1; TRBD1 might be the D (5 bases). This CDR3 has 13 amino acids. Germline CDR1 reads SGHRS; CDR2 reads YFSETQ. V lost 4 bases to trimming and J lost 9 bases, with 14 bases between them. The CDR3 DNA sequence: TGCGCCAGCAGCGGGGCGACGGGCCTTGAGCAGTTCTTC. The encoded protein is CASSGATGLEQFF.

The rearrangement joins TRBV6-1 to TRBJ2-7, with D possibly being TRBD2 (5 bases). This CDR3 is built from 11 residues. The V end was cut by 3 bases, the J end by 8 bases, with 8 bases between. CDR1 and CDR2 (germline): MNHNS, SASEGT. The CDR3, as DNA: TGTGCCAGCAGTGAGGGAGCCAAGCAGTACTTC. Encoded protein: CASSEGAKQYF.

This clone was picked up a small number of times. V usage is TRBV7-9 and J usage is TRBJ2-7; a possible D gene is TRBD2 (7 bases). V was pared by 3 bases and J by 2 bases, with 14 bases between. The CDR3 spans 15 residues. Per the germline V gene, CDR1 is SEHNR and CDR2 is FQNEAQ (reference sequence). CDR3 nucleotide sequence: TGTGCCAGCAGCTTGGAGGGGGGGGGCGCCTACGAGCAGTACTTC. Its protein is CASSLEGGGAYEQYF.

The CDR3 spells CASSGRLAGIYNEQFF. The CDR3 DNA reads TGTGCCAGCAGTGGGCGACTAGCGGGCATCTACAATGAGCAGTTCTTC. The V and J genes are TRBV25-1 and TRBJ2-1; TRBD2 matches 10 bases. The CDR3 has 16 amino acids. Trimming cost V 4 bases and J 3 bases; bases outside gene matches: 6. Germline CDR1 and CDR2: MGHDK and SYGVNS.

This clone has only one observation. The V call is TRBV4-2, the J call TRBJ1-1; D is perhaps TRBD1 (6 bases). The ends were cut back, 4 bases at V and 1 base at J, with 22 bases in the middle. Germline CDR1 is LGHNA and CDR2 is YNFKEQ. The CDR3 is 18 amino acids. The CDR3 sequence is CASSPEELLGGENTEAFF. The CDR3 bases are TGTGCCAGCAGCCCCGAGGAACTACTTGGGGGCGAGAACACTGAAGCTTTCTTT.